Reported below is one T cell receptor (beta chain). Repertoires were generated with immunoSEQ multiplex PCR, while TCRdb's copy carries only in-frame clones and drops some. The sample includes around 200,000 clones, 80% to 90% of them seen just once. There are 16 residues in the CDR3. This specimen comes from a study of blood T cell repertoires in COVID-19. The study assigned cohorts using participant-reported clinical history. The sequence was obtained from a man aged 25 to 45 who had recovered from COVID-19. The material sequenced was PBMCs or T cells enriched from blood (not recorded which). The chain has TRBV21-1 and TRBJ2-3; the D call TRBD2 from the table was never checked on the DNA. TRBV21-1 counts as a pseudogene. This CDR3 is CASSKAPSGGADTQYF. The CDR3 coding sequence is TGTGCCAGCAGCAAAGCGCCTAGCGGGGGAGCAGATACGCAGTATTTT.